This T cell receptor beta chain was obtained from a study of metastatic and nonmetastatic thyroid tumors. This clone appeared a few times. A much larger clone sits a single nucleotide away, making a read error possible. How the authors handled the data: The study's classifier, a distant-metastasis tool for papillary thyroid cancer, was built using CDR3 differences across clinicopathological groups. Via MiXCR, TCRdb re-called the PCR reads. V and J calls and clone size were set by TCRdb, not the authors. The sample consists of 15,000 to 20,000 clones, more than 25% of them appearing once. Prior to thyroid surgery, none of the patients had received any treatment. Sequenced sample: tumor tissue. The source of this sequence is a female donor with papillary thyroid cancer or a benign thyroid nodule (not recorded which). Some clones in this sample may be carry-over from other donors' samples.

The CDR3 spells CASNEDELKALHF. CDR3 bases: TGTGCCAGCAATGAAGACGAGCTCAAGGCCCTCCACTTT. The chain links TRBV6-1 to TRBJ1-6; D is unresolved. CDR3 length equals 13 residues. The germline CDR1 and CDR2 sequences are MNHNS and SASEGT.